The present T cell receptor (beta chain) was sequenced within a study of cytotoxic CD8 clonotypes in ibrutinib-treated CLL. The germline V gene encodes CDR1 SGHVS and CDR2 FNYEAQ. V lost 5 bases and J lost 5; bases outside the gene matches: 13. This CDR3 spans 19 amino acids. This clone is a singleton in its sample. The intended depth for sequencing was 1 in 200,000 to 1 in 1 million T cells. Clones were sequenced by immunoSEQ multiplex PCR, and TCRdb holds only the in-frame ones, with some missing. The table shows 130,000 to 150,000 clones, with about four fifths occurring only once. Sequencing used PBMCs, obtained after 12 months of ibrutinib treatment. This chain connects TRBV7-6 to TRBJ2-3; 16 bases are shared with TRBD2. This sequence originates from a human donor with chronic lymphocytic leukemia. CDR3 protein: CASSIYIGTSGRAGDTQYF. The CDR3 region has the DNA TGTGCCAGCAGCATATATATCGGGACTAGCGGGAGGGCCGGAGATACGCAGTATTTT.